Following are 8 T cell receptor beta chains from one sample sequenced in a study of T cells expressing NK-cell markers. TCRdb reprocessed the 5' RACE reads and keeps a single row for each CDR3 protein, giving no DNA. The sample has roughly 390,000 distinct CDR3 sequences. The sequencing input was blood T cells: a sorted CD56 or NKG2C T cell subset, CD4+ or CD8+ T cells, or bulk PBMC T cells (not recorded which). Receptors originate from a woman aged 45-65 years in good health.

This chain connects TRBV20-1 to TRBJ2-3. This CDR3 comprises 12 residues. Germline V lookup: CDR1 DFQATT, CDR2 SNEGSKA (reference sequence). The CDR3: CSAAYGTDTQYF.

The chain has TRBV7-9 and TRBJ2-5; as DNA is missing, the TRBD1 call by TCRdb cannot be tested. CDR3 length equals 14 residues. Germline CDR1 reads SEHNR; CDR2 reads FQNEAQ (reference sequence). The chain's CDR3 is CASGLGQKQETQYF.

The J gene is TRBJ2-5, the V gene TRBV6-5; no DNA is available, so the TRBD2 call from TCRdb remains unchecked. The length of the CDR3 is 14 residues. Germline loops: CDR1 MNHEY, CDR2 SVGAGI. The CDR3: CASWGGGGQETQYF.

The V and J genes are TRBV6-2 or TRBV6-3 and TRBJ1-1; TCRdb calls TRBD1, which cannot be checked without DNA. Germline V CDR1 and CDR2: MNHEY, SVGEGT. The CDR3 totals 15 residues. The CDR3: CASSLRGQVGSEAFF.

The chain combines TRBV19 with TRBJ2-2; without DNA, the TCRdb call of TRBD1 cannot be checked. This CDR3 contains 19 residues. In germline, CDR1 is LNHDA, CDR2 SQIVND (reference sequence). CDR3 loop: CASSIRAGGAGRPAGELFF. Full variable domain (rest looked up from reference TRBV19 and TRBJ2-2): DGGITQSPKYLFRKEGQNVTLSCEQNLNHDAMYWYRQDPGQGLRLIYYSQIVNDFQKGDIAEGYSVSREKKESFPLTVTSAQKNPTAFYLCASSIRAGGAGRPAGELFFGEGSRLTVL.

The chain's CDR3 is CASSLGTPTYNEQFF. The rearrangement uses TRBV3-1 and TRBJ2-1. The CDR3 has 15 residues. Germline CDR1 reads LGHDT; CDR2 reads YNNKEL (reference sequence).

V gene TRBV18 combines with J gene TRBJ2-1. The V gene's germline CDR1 is KGHSH and CDR2 LQKENI. CDR3 length equals 14 residues. The CDR3 protein is CASSPLGSYNEQFF.

This chain uses TRBV20-1 with TRBJ2-3; the D gene TCRdb calls, TRBD2, cannot be checked with no DNA. Germline CDR1 reads DFQATT; CDR2 reads SNEGSKA (reference sequence). The length of the CDR3 is 14 residues. CDR3 sequence reads: CSAILAGGTDTQYF.